This T cell receptor beta chain appears in the sequencing data of a study of T-cell memory formation after mild COVID-19. About the research overall: Largely donor-specific sequence clusters came from two donors. Study-wide points: Whereas later expanders leaned CD4+, clones contracting day 15 to 85 showed a balanced CD4/CD8 makeup.

A 5'RACE reaction primed in the constant segment made cDNA libraries of TCR alpha and TCR beta, and these carried sample barcodes and UMIs. One entry per CDR3 protein, called by TCRdb with MiXCR from the 5' RACE reads. The table lists under 200,000 distinct CDR3 sequences, about an eighth of them singletons. The CDR3 covers 15 residues. V lost 6 bases, J lost 9 bases, and 21 bases lay in between. Germline V CDR1 and CDR2: SNHLY, FYNNEI. This clonotype was observed a few times. Antigen specificity is unknown. The V call is TRBV2, the J call TRBJ2-1, with D unclear. The TCR originated in a man aged 18 to 29 who had mild COVID-19 (a few samples of this study predate the infection). Cell type and time point are not known. Sequenced input: PBMCs or a T cell subset sorted from them (not recorded which). CDR3 in amino acids: CASRGPTQASREQFF. Here the CDR3 DNA reads TGTGCCAGCAGGGGCCCCACCCAAGCGTCTCGTGAGCAGTTCTTC. The full variable domain, with the rest looked up from reference TRBV2 and TRBJ2-1, is EPEVTQTPSHQVTQMGQEVILRCVPISNHLYFYWYRQILGQKVEFLVSFYNNEISEKSEIFDDQFSVERPDGSNFTLKIRSTKLEDSAMYFCASRGPTQASREQFFGPGTRLTVL.